One and the same sample provided the 27 T cell receptor beta chains below, sequenced in a study of blood T cell repertoires in COVID-19. The method was immunoSEQ multiplex PCR; TCRdb's version includes in-frame clones alone and lacks a portion of them. The sample shows under 200,000 clones, approximately 87% of them seen only once. Sample: peripheral blood. These receptors were obtained from a man aged 18 to 35 with active or convalescent COVID-19.

The chain joins TRBV5-1 to TRBJ1-1; 7 bases match TRBD1. CDR3 length: 17 residues. Per germline, CDR1 SGHRS and CDR2 YFSETQ. V shed 6 bases and J 3 bases; nucleotides not matched to a gene: 17. CDR3: CASTRGGRGRWDTEAFF. The CDR3 DNA sequence: TGCGCCAGCACCCGAGGCGGCAGGGGGAGATGGGACACTGAAGCTTTCTTT.

This chain links TRBV5-1 with TRBJ2-1, with D possibly being TRBD1 (5 bases). V gave up 5 bases and J gave up 6 bases, with 12 bases separating them. This CDR3 region has 13 residues. The germline gives CDR1 SGHRS, CDR2 YFSETQ. The CDR3 DNA follows: TGCGCCAGCAGTGGGGCGTTTTCCAATGAGCAGTTCTTC. Amino acid sequence: CASSGAFSNEQFF.

The chain joins TRBV18 to TRBJ1-2; 8 positions match TRBD1. Germline-derived CDR1 and CDR2 are KGHSH and LQKENI. This CDR3 region has 14 residues. J lost 6 bases, V lost 2 bases, and 5 bases had no gene match. The CDR3 sequence: CASSPGQGADGYTF. CDR3 coding DNA: TGTGCCAGCTCACCAGGGCAGGGGGCTGATGGCTACACCTTC.

The chain uses TRBV6-8 and TRBJ2-7; 11 bases align to TRBD1. Germline assignment: CDR1 MNHGY and CDR2 SAAAGT. This CDR3 is 16 amino acids long. With V trimmed by 6 bases and J by 3 bases, 10 bases remained unmatched. The CDR3 sequence is CASSPRTGGESYEQYV. Here the CDR3 DNA reads TGTGCCAGCAGCCCAAGGACAGGGGGCGAAAGCTACGAGCAGTACGTC.

The gene calls are TRBV5-4 and TRBJ2-1; 8 bases align to TRBD2. The germline V gene has CDR1 SGHNT and CDR2 YYREEE (reference sequence). Germline trimming cut 2 bases from V and 5 bases from J; bases unmatched to any gene: 6. CDR3 length: 15 residues. CDR3 protein: CASSFRTSINNEQFF. The CDR3 bases are TGTGCCAGCAGCTTCCGGACTAGCATTAACAATGAGCAGTTCTTC. The whole variable domain, remainder taken from reference TRBV5-4 and TRBJ2-1, is ETGVTQSPTHLIKTRGQQVTLRCSSQSGHNTVSWYQQALGQGPQFIFQYYREEENGRGNFPPRFSGLQFPNYSSELNVNALELDDSALYLCASSFRTSINNEQFFGPGTRLTVL.

Only one count was recorded for this clone. The chain links TRBV14 to TRBJ2-1, with 7 bases that match TRBD1. The CDR3 is made up of 17 amino acids. Losses at the gene ends were 4 bases for V and 1 base for J; bases not matched to a gene: 10. The V gene's germline CDR1 is SGHDN and CDR2 FVKESK. Here the CDR3 DNA reads TGTGCCAGCAGCCCCCCAACCGGGACAGTTTCCTACAATGAGCAGTTCTTC. It yields the protein CASSPPTGTVSYNEQFF.

The genes are TRBV4-3 and TRBJ2-1; 13 positions agree with TRBD2. CDR1 is LGHNA, CDR2 YSLEER, per germline. V lost 3 bases, J lost 8 bases, and 16 bases stayed unmatched. This CDR3 has 19 amino acids. The CDR3 nucleotides read TGCGCCAGCAGCCATGGACTAGCGGGAGCCGTTCCCGGGGGGGATGAGCAGTTCTTC. This codes for CASSHGLAGAVPGGDEQFF.

The V gene is TRBV5-5, the J gene TRBJ1-1; TRBD1 might be the D (5 bases). V gave up 1 base and J gave up 1 base, with 14 bases separating them. The CDR3 sequence is 16 residues long. Germline V gene data show CDR1 as SGHKS and CDR2 as YYEKEE (reference sequence). The CDR3: CASSLLAGWENTEAFF. DNA of the CDR3: TGTGCCAGCAGCTTGTTGGCAGGGTGGGAGAACACTGAAGCTTTCTTT.

This clone was observed a few times. V gene TRBV19 combines with J gene TRBJ2-5, with 7 bases lining up with TRBD2. With 6 bases clipped from V and 4 bases from J, the junction kept 11 bases outside the gene matches. Germline-derived CDR1 and CDR2 are LNHDA and SQIVND (reference sequence). CDR3 length equals 15 residues. CDR3 residues: CASRESGTALETQYF. The CDR3, as DNA: TGTGCCAGTAGAGAAAGCGGGACCGCTTTAGAGACCCAGTACTTC.

V usage is TRBV5-6 and J usage is TRBJ1-2; 7 nucleotides line up with TRBD1. Looked up from germline, CDR1 is SGHDT and CDR2 is YYEEEE. This CDR3 has 13 residues. Unmatched junction bases numbered 5, after V lost 4 bases and J lost 5 bases. The CDR3 loop reads CASSGDSLYGYTF. CDR3 DNA: TGTGCCAGCAGCGGGGACAGCCTTTATGGCTACACCTTC.

The CDR3 DNA reads as TGTGCCAGCAGCCAATGGGAGAGCACAGATACGCAGTATTTT. It encodes CASSQWESTDTQYF. The chain is built from TRBV16 and TRBJ2-3, with a possible D match to TRBD2 (5 bases). Germline lookup yields CDR1 KGHSY and CDR2 FQNENV. CDR3 size: 14 residues. The V and J ends lost 1 base and 0 bases respectively, with 5 bases between them.

The gene calls are TRBV18 and TRBJ2-1, with 7 positions matching TRBD1. V lost 3 bases and J lost 5; bases outside the gene matches: 4. Per germline, CDR1 KGHSH and CDR2 LQKENI. The CDR3 covers 14 residues. DNA for the CDR3: TGTGCCAGCTCACCCGGGACAGTACACAATGAGCAGTTCTTC. Translation gives CASSPGTVHNEQFF.

This clone has just one count. The rearrangement links TRBV28 to TRBJ1-2; D is undetermined. The germline V gene encodes CDR1 MDHEN and CDR2 SYDVKM. The CDR3 spans 14 residues. The V end was cut by 6 bases, the J end by 4 bases, with 15 bases between. The DNA for the CDR3 is TGTGCCAGCAGCCTCGACGGGTCGCTCTATGGCTACACCTTC. Protein sequence: CASSLDGSLYGYTF.

The chain combines TRBV6-5 with TRBJ1-5, with 7 bases aligning to TRBD1. Germline V CDR1 and CDR2: MNHEY, SVGAGI. This CDR3 comprises 13 residues. V lost 7 bases to trimming and J lost 4 bases; unmatched junction nucleotides: 4. CDR3: CASNPGGNQPQHF. CDR3 DNA: TGTGCCAGCAATCCAGGGGGGAATCAGCCCCAGCATTTT.

The rearrangement uses TRBV10-3 and TRBJ1-1; a possible D gene is TRBD1 (5 bases). The CDR3 runs to 12 residues. The V gene's germline CDR1 is ENHRY and CDR2 SYGVKD. V shed 7 bases and J shed 4 bases, with 10 bases lying between them. The CDR3 is CAITPGGTEAFF. The DNA for the CDR3 is TGTGCCATCACCCCCGGGGGCACTGAAGCTTTCTTT.

The J gene is TRBJ2-3, the V gene TRBV7-8, with D possibly being TRBD2 (6 bases). The ends were cut back, 6 bases at V and 1 base at J, with 11 bases in the middle. Germline V gene lookup returns CDR1 SGHVS and CDR2 FQNEAQ. There are 14 residues in the CDR3. The CDR3 spells CASSPGGGTDTQYF. The CDR3 DNA reads TGTGCCAGCAGTCCAGGAGGGGGCACAGATACGCAGTATTTT.

The J gene is TRBJ2-2, the V gene TRBV3-1 (or the pseudogene TRBV3-2); TRBD1 might be the D (6 bases). Germline CDR1 is LGHDT and CDR2 is YNNKEL (reference sequence). Trimming shortened V by 0 bases and J by 3 bases, and 20 bases separated the two germline ends. The length of the CDR3 is 19 residues. The CDR3 sequence is CASSQDRKDRPEYTGELFF. The CDR3 DNA reads TGTGCCAGCAGCCAAGATCGGAAGGACAGACCCGAATACACCGGGGAGCTGTTTTTT.

The chain links TRBV20-1 to TRBJ2-1; no clear D gene. V was cut by 7 bases and J by 9 bases, with 13 bases left in between. CDR1 is DFQATT and CDR2 is SNEGSKA in the germline V gene (reference sequence). This CDR3 is 11 amino acids long. The CDR3 spells CSVAEDPEQFF. CDR3 nucleotide sequence: TGCAGTGTTGCGGAAGACCCTGAGCAGTTCTTC.

There are a few counts of this clone. J is TRBJ2-3 and V is TRBV13; possible D gene TRBD2, 8 bases. The germline gives CDR1 PRHDT, CDR2 FYEKMQ (reference sequence). The CDR3 runs 21 residues. Trimming pared 2 bases from V and 1 base from J, leaving 28 bases between. The CDR3 bases are TGTGCCAGCAGCTTACCCCCCGGGGCGCGGACAGGAGCGGGGGGCACAGATACGCAGTATTTT. The encoded protein is CASSLPPGARTGAGGTDTQYF.

The rearrangement joins TRBV6-5 to TRBJ1-2, with D perhaps TRBD1 (5 bases). From germline, CDR1 is MNHEY and CDR2 SVGAGI. V lost 11 bases and J 2 bases, leaving 21 bases between the germline ends. The CDR3 length is 15 residues. The CDR3 region is CAVGRGFEPNYGYTF. CDR3 bases: TGTGCCGTTGGGAGGGGCTTTGAACCCAACTATGGCTACACCTTC.

V is TRBV27 and J is TRBJ1-2; a possible D gene is TRBD1 (6 bases). The CDR3 is made up of 16 amino acids. From germline, CDR1 is MNHEY and CDR2 SMNVEV (reference sequence). Between the trimmed V and J ends, which lost 5 bases and 1 base, there was a span of 17 bases. CDR3 sequence (DNA): TGTGCCAGCAGTCTCCTGGTAGGGACAATTAACTATGGCTACACCTTC. Its protein is CASSLLVGTINYGYTF.

The CDR3 reads CASSIAGQGTDTQYF. In nucleotides, the CDR3 is TGTGCCAGCAGTATAGCGGGCCAGGGGACAGATACGCAGTATTTT. The chain links TRBV2 to TRBJ2-3; perhaps TRBD2 as D (7 bases). Trimming stripped 5 bases from V and 3 bases from J, with 15 bases between. The CDR3 is 15 amino acids. The germline V gene encodes CDR1 SNHLY and CDR2 FYNNEI.

This clone has just one count. The gene calls are TRBV29-1 and TRBJ1-1; 9 nucleotides match TRBD1. There are 13 residues in the CDR3. Losses at the gene ends were 5 bases for V and 5 bases for J; bases not matched to a gene: 6. CDR1 and CDR2 (germline): SQVTM, ANQGSEA. CDR3 coding DNA: TGCAGCGTTTTGGACAGGGGCCGAACTGAAGCTTTCTTT. It encodes CSVLDRGRTEAFF.

The rearrangement links TRBV7-9 to TRBJ1-4; D remains ambiguous. This CDR3 spans 12 amino acids. From germline, CDR1 is SEHNR and CDR2 FQNEAQ (reference sequence). Trimming took 1 base from V and 7 from J, leaving 4 bases between them. The CDR3 DNA sequence: TGTGCCAGCAGCTTAGATCGTGAAAAACTGTTTTTT. The encoded protein is CASSLDREKLFF.

The rearrangement joins TRBV27 to TRBJ2-1; 15 positions agree with TRBD2. Germline values: CDR1 MNHEY, CDR2 SMNVEV (reference sequence). The CDR3 covers 16 residues. The J segment lost 8 bases and the V segment lost 8 bases, leaving 10 bases of the junction unmatched. The CDR3 bases are TGTGCCAGCTGTGGACTAGCGGGAGGGCCTAGGGATGAGCAGTTCTTC. Translating gives CASCGLAGGPRDEQFF.

The chain joins TRBV18 to TRBJ1-2, with 10 positions matching TRBD1. The germline gives CDR1 KGHSH, CDR2 LQKENI. V lost 3 bases and J lost 5; bases outside the gene matches: 6. The CDR3 has 15 amino acids. The CDR3: CASSPGQGMGYGYTF. DNA of the CDR3: TGTGCCAGCTCACCGGGACAGGGGATGGGGTATGGCTACACCTTC.

The gene calls are TRBV6-5 and TRBJ1-5; no definite D call. V was pared by 0 bases and J by 6 bases, with 9 bases between. The CDR3 is made up of 14 amino acids. Germline loops: CDR1 MNHEY, CDR2 SVGAGI. The CDR3 DNA follows: TGTGCCAGCAGTTACTCCCAAATAGCTCAGCCCCAGCATTTT. Amino acid sequence: CASSYSQIAQPQHF.